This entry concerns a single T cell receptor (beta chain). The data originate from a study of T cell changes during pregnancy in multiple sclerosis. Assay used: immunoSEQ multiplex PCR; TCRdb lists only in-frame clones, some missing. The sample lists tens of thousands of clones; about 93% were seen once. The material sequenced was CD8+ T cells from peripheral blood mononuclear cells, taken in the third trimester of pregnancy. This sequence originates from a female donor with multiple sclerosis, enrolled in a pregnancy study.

CDR3: CSARVVNEQFF. As DNA, the CDR3 is TGCAGTGCTAGAGTCGTAAATGAGCAGTTCTTC. The chain recombines TRBV20-1 with TRBJ2-1, with D hard to call. Between the trimmed V and J ends, which lost 1 base and 7 bases, there was a span of 5 bases. Germline CDR1 is DFQATT and CDR2 is SNEGSKA (reference sequence). The CDR3 totals 11 residues.